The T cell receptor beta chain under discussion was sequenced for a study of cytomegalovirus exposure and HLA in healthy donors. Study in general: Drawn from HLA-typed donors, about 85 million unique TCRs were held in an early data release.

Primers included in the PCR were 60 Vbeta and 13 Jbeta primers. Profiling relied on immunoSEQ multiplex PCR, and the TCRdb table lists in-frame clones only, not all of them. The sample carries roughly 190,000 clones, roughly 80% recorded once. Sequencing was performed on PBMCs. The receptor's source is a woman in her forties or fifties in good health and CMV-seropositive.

The CDR3: CASSTPASIPYYGYTF. CDR3 sequence (DNA): TGTGCCAGCAGTACACCCGCCTCGATCCCATACTATGGCTACACCTTC. The V and J genes are TRBV28 and TRBJ1-2; no firm D call. CDR1 is MDHEN, CDR2 SYDVKM, per germline. Trimming shortened V by 5 bases and J by 3 bases, and 19 bases separated the two germline ends. CDR3 length: 16 amino acids.